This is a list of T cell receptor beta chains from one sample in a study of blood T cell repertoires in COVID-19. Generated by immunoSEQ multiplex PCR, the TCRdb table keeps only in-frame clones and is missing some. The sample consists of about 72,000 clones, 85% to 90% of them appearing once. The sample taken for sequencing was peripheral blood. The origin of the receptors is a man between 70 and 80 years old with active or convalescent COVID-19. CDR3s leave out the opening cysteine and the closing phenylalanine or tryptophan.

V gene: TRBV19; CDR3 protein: ASSTREQGWNTGELF
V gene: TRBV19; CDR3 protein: ASSIAPEVGLH
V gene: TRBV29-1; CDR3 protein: SVAGGQYYNEQF
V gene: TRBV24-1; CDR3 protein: ATSRGTEAF
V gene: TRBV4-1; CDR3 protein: ASSQETGGGLAGTDTQY
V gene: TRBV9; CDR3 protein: ASSPSVINEKLF
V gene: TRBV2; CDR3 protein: ASHKDEGEAF
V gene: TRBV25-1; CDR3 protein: ATAASSLGYT
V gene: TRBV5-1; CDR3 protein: ASSFGGDTEAF
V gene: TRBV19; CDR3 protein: ASSQTNSNQPQH
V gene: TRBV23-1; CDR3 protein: ASSQSSPSGRLYEQY
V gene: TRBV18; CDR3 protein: ASSPAGNSPLH
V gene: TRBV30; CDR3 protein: AWSTTTGGSPLH
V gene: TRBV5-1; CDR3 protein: ASRDTANYGYT
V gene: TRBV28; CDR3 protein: ASSFFLGSGSEKLF